Each of the 8 T cell receptor beta chains below was sequenced from the same sample in a study of OX40 agonist ivuxolimab in advanced cancers. Some clones are missing from TCRdb's copy, which holds only in-frame ones; the method was immunoSEQ multiplex PCR. Of 70,000 to 95,000 clones detected, approximately 90% appear once; the ten largest clones hold approximately 1.2%. Sequencing was performed on CD4+ or CD8+ T cells sorted from blood, taken in a trial of the OX40 agonist ivuxolimab. These receptors were taken from an adult with an advanced solid tumor such as melanoma, head and neck, liver or kidney cancer.

The chain uses TRBV28 and TRBJ1-1; tentative D call: TRBD1 (6 bases). Germline CDR1 and CDR2: MDHEN and SYDVKM. CDR3 length: 13 amino acids. V lost 4 bases to trimming and J lost 11 bases, with 17 bases between them. The CDR3 nucleotides read TGTGCCAGCAGTTCTCATGGGACACCGTATGCTTTCTTT. It encodes CASSSHGTPYAFF. Variable domain in full (rest from reference TRBV28 and TRBJ1-1): DVKVTQSSRYLVKRTGEKVFLECVQDMDHENMFWYRQDPGLGLRLIYFSYDVKMKEKGDIPEGYSVSREKKERFSLILESASTNQTSMYLCASSSHGTPYAFFGQGTRLTVV.

This rearrangement joins TRBV18 to TRBJ2-2; 11 nucleotides agree with TRBD2. Per germline, CDR1 KGHSH and CDR2 LQKENI. Trimming cost V 4 bases and J 4 bases; bases outside gene matches: 2. The CDR3 length is 15 residues. For the CDR3, the DNA is TGTGCCAGCTCACTAGGACTAGCGGGCACCGGGGAGCTGTTTTTT. This codes for CASSLGLAGTGELFF.

This clone has more than one count but fewer than ten. The genes are TRBV30 and TRBJ1-5; 8 positions agree with TRBD1. J gave up 6 bases and V 1 base, and 2 bases lay outside the gene matches. The CDR3 is made up of 13 amino acids. Germline V gene data show CDR1 as GTSNPN and CDR2 as SVGIG (reference sequence). The CDR3 loop is CAWSDRGSQPQHF. In nucleotides, the CDR3 is TGTGCCTGGAGTGACAGGGGGAGTCAGCCCCAGCATTTT.

V is TRBV5-1 and J is TRBJ2-7; the D is unclear. Germline loops: CDR1 SGHRS, CDR2 YFSETQ. The CDR3 runs to 14 residues. V lost 4 bases and J lost 3, with 14 bases in between. The CDR3 region has the DNA TGCGCCAGCAGCGAGTATGGCACCGACTACGAGCAGTACTTC. As protein: CASSEYGTDYEQYF. Based on the CDR3 plus reference TRBV5-1 and TRBJ2-7, the full variable domain is KAGVTQTPRYLIKTRGQQVTLSCSPISGHRSVSWYQQTPGQGLQFLFEYFSETQRNKGNFPGRFSGRQFSNSRSEMNVSTLELGDSALYLCASSEYGTDYEQYFGPGTRLTVT.

This chain joins TRBV19 and TRBJ2-3; tentatively, D is TRBD2 (5 bases). CDR1 LNHDA and CDR2 SQIVND come from the germline V gene (reference sequence). V gave up 4 bases and J gave up 0 bases, with 11 bases separating them. The CDR3 extends over 15 amino acids. This CDR3 is CASSTRLTSTDTQYF. The CDR3 DNA sequence: TGTGCCAGTAGTACCAGACTAACTAGCACAGATACGCAGTATTTT.

The V call is TRBV6-1, the J call TRBJ1-1, with TRBD1 identical over 8 bases. The CDR3 length is 13 residues. V gave up 8 bases and J gave up 4 bases; unmatched junction bases: 6. The germline V gene has CDR1 MNHNS and CDR2 SASEGT. The CDR3 region is CASADRGRTEAFF. The CDR3 region has the DNA TGTGCCAGCGCCGACAGGGGTCGCACTGAAGCTTTCTTT.

The chain has TRBV2 and TRBJ1-1; D not certain. Trimming cost V 6 bases and J 1 base, with 18 bases left between them. Germline CDR1 is SNHLY and CDR2 is FYNNEI. The CDR3 loop spans 16 amino acids. The CDR3, as DNA: TGTGCCAGCAGGAGTACCTTTGGGAGGACGAACACTGAAGCTTTCTTT. Its translation: CASRSTFGRTNTEAFF. The full variable domain, rest sourced from reference TRBV2 and TRBJ1-1, is EPEVTQTPSHQVTQMGQEVILRCVPISNHLYFYWYRQILGQKVEFLVSFYNNEISEKSEIFDDQFSVERPDGSNFTLKIRSTKLEDSAMYFCASRSTFGRTNTEAFFGQGTRLTVV.

This chain links TRBV20-1 with TRBJ2-3; the D is unclear. The CDR3 is 11 amino acids. Germline V gene lookup returns CDR1 DFQATT and CDR2 SNEGSKA (reference sequence). CDR3 DNA sequence: TGCAGCGCACTAAGGACAGATACGCAGTATTTT. Its translation is CSALRTDTQYF.